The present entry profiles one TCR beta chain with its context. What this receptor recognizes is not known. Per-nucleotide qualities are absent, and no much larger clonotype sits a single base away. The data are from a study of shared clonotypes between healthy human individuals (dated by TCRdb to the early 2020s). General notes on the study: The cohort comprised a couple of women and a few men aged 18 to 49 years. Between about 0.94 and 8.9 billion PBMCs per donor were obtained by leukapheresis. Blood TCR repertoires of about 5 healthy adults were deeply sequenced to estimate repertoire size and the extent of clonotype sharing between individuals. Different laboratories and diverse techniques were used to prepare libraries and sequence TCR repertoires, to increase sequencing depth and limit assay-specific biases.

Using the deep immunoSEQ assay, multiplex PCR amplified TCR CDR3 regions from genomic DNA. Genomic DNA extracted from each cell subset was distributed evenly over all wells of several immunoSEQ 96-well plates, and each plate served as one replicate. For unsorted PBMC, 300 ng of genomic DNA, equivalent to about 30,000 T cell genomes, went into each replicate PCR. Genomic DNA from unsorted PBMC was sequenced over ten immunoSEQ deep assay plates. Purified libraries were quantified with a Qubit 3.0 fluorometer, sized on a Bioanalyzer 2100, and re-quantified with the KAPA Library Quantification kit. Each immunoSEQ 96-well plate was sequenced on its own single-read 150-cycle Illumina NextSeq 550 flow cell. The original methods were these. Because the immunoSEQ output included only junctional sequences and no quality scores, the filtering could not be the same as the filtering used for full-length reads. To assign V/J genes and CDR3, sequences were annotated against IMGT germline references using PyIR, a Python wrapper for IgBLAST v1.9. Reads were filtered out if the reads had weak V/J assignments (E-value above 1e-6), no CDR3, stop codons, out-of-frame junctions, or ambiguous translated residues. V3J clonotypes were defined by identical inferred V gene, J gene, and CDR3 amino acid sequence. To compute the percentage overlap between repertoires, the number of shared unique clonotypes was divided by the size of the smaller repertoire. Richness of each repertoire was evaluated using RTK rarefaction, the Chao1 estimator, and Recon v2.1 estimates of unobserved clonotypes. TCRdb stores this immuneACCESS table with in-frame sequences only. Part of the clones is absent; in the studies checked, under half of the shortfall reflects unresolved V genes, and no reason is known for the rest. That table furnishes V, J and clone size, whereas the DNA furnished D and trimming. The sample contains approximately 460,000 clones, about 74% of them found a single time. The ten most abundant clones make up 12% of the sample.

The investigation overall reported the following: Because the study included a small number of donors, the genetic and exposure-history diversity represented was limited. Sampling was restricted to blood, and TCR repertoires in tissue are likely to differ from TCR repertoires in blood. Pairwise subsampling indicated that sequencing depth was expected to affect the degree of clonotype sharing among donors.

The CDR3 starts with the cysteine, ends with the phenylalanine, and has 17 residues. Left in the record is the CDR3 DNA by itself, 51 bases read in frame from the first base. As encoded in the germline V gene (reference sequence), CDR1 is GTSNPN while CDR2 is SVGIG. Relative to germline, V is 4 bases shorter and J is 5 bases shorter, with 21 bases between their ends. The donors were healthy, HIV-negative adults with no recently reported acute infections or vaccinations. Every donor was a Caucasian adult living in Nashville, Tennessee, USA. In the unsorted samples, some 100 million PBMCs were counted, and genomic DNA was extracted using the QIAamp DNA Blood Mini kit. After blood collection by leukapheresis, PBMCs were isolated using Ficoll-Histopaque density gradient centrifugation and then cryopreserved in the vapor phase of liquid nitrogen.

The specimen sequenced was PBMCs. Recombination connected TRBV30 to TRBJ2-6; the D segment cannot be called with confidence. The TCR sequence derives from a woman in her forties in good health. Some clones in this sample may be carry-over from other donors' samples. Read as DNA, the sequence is TGTGCCTGGACACTCCGGCGTTATAACAGTCGGGCCAACGTCCTGACTTTC. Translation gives CAWTLRRYNSRANVLTF.